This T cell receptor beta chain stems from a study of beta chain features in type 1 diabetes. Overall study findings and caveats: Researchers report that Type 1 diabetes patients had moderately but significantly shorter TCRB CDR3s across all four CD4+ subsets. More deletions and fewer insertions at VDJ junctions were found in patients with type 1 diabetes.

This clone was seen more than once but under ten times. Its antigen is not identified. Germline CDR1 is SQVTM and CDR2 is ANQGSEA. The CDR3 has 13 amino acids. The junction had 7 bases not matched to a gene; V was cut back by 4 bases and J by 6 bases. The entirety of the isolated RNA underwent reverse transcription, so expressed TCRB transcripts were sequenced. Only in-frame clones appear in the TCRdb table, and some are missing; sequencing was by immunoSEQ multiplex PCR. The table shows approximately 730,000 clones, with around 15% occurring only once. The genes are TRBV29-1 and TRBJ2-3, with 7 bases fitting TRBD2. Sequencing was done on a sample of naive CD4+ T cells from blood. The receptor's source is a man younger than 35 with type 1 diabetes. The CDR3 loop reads CSVVGSSGDTQYF. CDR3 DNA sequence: TGCAGCGTTGTGGGTTCTAGCGGTGATACGCAGTATTTT.